This T cell receptor beta chain is drawn from a study of cytomegalovirus exposure and HLA in healthy donors. 60 Vbeta and 13 Jbeta primers were used in PCR. The protocol was immunoSEQ multiplex PCR, while the TCRdb copy is restricted to in-frame clones and leaves out a portion. The repertoire holds roughly 190,000 clones, approximately 86% seen once, with approximately 1.7% in the top ten. CDR1 is ENHRY, CDR2 SYGVKD, per germline. The CDR3 has 15 amino acids. Germline trimming cut 2 bases from V and 8 bases from J; bases unmatched to any gene: 5. Sequencing was carried out using PBMCs. This TCR came from a woman under 30 in good health and CMV-seronegative. The rearrangement joins TRBV10-3 to TRBJ2-1, with 11 bases fitting TRBD1. CDR3 protein: CAISEGQGAPDEQFF. CDR3 in DNA: TGTGCCATCAGTGAGGGACAGGGGGCGCCGGATGAGCAGTTCTTC.